The next 27 T cell receptor beta chains were all read from a single sample in a study of blood T cell repertoires in COVID-19. This table comes from immunoSEQ multiplex PCR, and its TCRdb copy is limited to in-frame clones, with some not included. The table has 200,000 to 300,000 clones, more than 75% seen once. Sequencing input: peripheral blood. These receptors all come from a man aged 40-49 years who had recovered from COVID-19.

J is TRBJ1-4 and V is TRBV15; D possibly corresponds to TRBD1 (5 bases). Trimming took 0 bases from V and 7 from J, leaving 15 bases between them. Germline CDR1 is LNHNV and CDR2 is YYDKDF (reference sequence). This CDR3 is 16 amino acids long. The CDR3 DNA reads TGTGCCACCAGCAGAGATCAAGGGACTGGGGGTGAAAAACTGTTTTTT. This gives the protein CATSRDQGTGGEKLFF.

This clone was picked up a small number of times. This chain links TRBV18 with TRBJ1-1; 7 bases agree with TRBD1. Unmatched junction bases numbered 7, after V lost 2 bases and J lost 1 base. This CDR3 region has 16 residues. Germline CDR1 reads KGHSH; CDR2 reads LQKENI. The CDR3 reads CASSPGQVGGNTEAFF. Written as DNA, the CDR3 is TGTGCCAGCTCACCAGGACAGGTTGGGGGGAACACTGAAGCTTTCTTT.

A note on this clone: The junction shows a germline mismatch at one end, possibly a read error. CDR3 region: CGSSRREGDTQYF. The CDR3 coding sequence is TGTGGCAGCAGTCGGCGGGAGGGGGATACGCAGTATTTT. The rearrangement links TRBV27 to TRBJ2-3; 9 bases agree with TRBD2. Germline V gene sequence: CDR1 MNHEY, CDR2 SMNVEV (reference sequence). The CDR3 contains 13 residues.

This clone was recorded once. The rearrangement links TRBV14 to TRBJ2-1; a possible D gene is TRBD2 (5 bases). The germline CDR1 and CDR2 sequences are SGHDN and FVKESK. V was clipped by 5 bases and J by 2 bases, with 13 bases between them. The CDR3 contains 15 residues. CDR3 nucleotide sequence: TGTGCCAGCAGCAGCGGTGGTCTTACCTACAATGAGCAGTTCTTC. Its translation is CASSSGGLTYNEQFF.

The chain couples TRBV5-4 to TRBJ2-7; D possibly corresponds to TRBD2 (5 bases). V was trimmed by 0 bases and J by 2 bases, leaving 12 bases between them. Germline assignment: CDR1 SGHNT and CDR2 YYREEE (reference sequence). The length of the CDR3 is 15 residues. CDR3 amino acids: CASSLEASSPYEQYF. The CDR3 DNA sequence: TGTGCCAGCAGCTTGGAGGCTAGCAGCCCCTACGAGCAGTACTTC.

This clone was observed a single time. The rearrangement links TRBV9 to TRBJ2-1; 16 positions match TRBD2. V gave up 2 bases and J gave up 5 bases; unmatched junction bases: 4. The CDR3 has 17 amino acids. CDR1 is SGDLS, CDR2 YYNGEE, per germline. As DNA, the CDR3 is TGTGCCAGCAGCGTGGGACTAGCGGGAGGGCCGGACAATGAGCAGTTCTTC. As protein: CASSVGLAGGPDNEQFF.

This CDR3 reads CASSLNRGVNQPQHF. The CDR3 bases are TGTGCCAGCAGCTTAAACAGGGGAGTAAATCAGCCCCAGCATTTT. The chain employs TRBV7-2 and TRBJ1-5; 7 nucleotides align to TRBD1. Trimming took 2 bases from V and 4 from J; bases not matched to a gene: 5. The CDR3 has 15 amino acids. The V gene's germline CDR1 is SGHTA and CDR2 FQGNSA.

The CDR3 sequence: CASSLSPGQSYGYTF. CDR3 DNA: TGCGCCAGCAGCTTATCTCCGGGACAGAGCTATGGCTACACCTTC. The rearrangement joins TRBV5-1 to TRBJ1-2; 7 bases are a match to TRBD1. After removal of 2 bases from V and 4 bases from J, the junction contained 8 bases not matched to a gene. The CDR3 runs 15 residues. In germline, CDR1 is SGHRS, CDR2 YFSETQ.

The rearrangement links TRBV16 to TRBJ1-2; 8 nucleotides match TRBD1. There are 15 residues in the CDR3. Germline CDR1 and CDR2: KGHSY and FQNENV. V dropped 5 bases and J dropped 5; count of bases not matched to a gene: 10. This CDR3 is CASSAPGQEFYGYTF. The DNA for the CDR3 is TGTGCCAGCAGCGCCCCGGGACAGGAATTTTATGGCTACACCTTC.

Here the CDR3 reads CATQIGTSIFF. The CDR3 DNA reads as TGTGCCACCCAAATCGGGACTAGCATCTTCTTC. The chain employs TRBV2 and TRBJ2-1; 9 nucleotides line up with TRBD2. CDR3 length: 11 residues. With 10 bases clipped from V and 16 bases from J, the junction kept 11 bases outside the gene matches. Germline CDR1 and CDR2: SNHLY and FYNNEI.

The DNA for the CDR3 is TGTGCCAGCAGCCCCCGGGTTGCCGAGCAGTTCTTC. Protein: CASSPRVAEQFF. V is TRBV6-2 or TRBV6-3 and J is TRBJ2-1; D ambiguous. Trimming took off 6 bases at V and 10 bases at J, with 13 bases between the two ends. The CDR3 consists of 12 residues. CDR1 is MNHEY, CDR2 SVGEGT, per germline.

CDR3 nucleotide sequence: TGCGCCAGCAGCCGGGGGACAGGGGGATCCTACGAGCAGTACTTC. This gives the protein CASSRGTGGSYEQYF. V is TRBV5-1 and J is TRBJ2-7; 11 nucleotides align to TRBD1. The V gene's germline CDR1 is SGHRS and CDR2 YFSETQ. J gave up 1 base and V 4 bases, and 4 bases lay outside the gene matches. The CDR3 has 15 amino acids.

The J gene is TRBJ2-1, the V gene TRBV5-6, with D maybe TRBD1 (5 bases). CDR1 is SGHDT and CDR2 is YYEEEE in the germline V gene. Between the trimmed V and J ends, which lost 4 bases and 4 bases, there was a span of 15 bases. CDR3 length equals 15 residues. The CDR3 sequence: CASSPTVWGYNEQFF. The CDR3 nucleotides read TGTGCCAGCAGCCCGACAGTTTGGGGTTACAATGAGCAGTTCTTC.

The rearrangement links TRBV10-3 to TRBJ2-1; maybe TRBD2 (7 bases). Trimming shortened V by 0 bases and J by 4 bases, and 19 bases separated the two germline ends. CDR1 and CDR2 (germline): ENHRY, SYGVKD. The CDR3 has 18 residues. Here the CDR3 DNA reads TGTGCCATCAGTGAGTCGAATTTGGCGGGGGCCTCATACAATGAGCAGTTCTTC. Residues: CAISESNLAGASYNEQFF.

V usage is TRBV6-2 or TRBV6-3 and J usage is TRBJ2-7; possible D gene TRBD2, 7 bases. Germline assignment: CDR1 MNHEY and CDR2 SVGEGT. V dropped 4 bases and J dropped 7 bases, with 14 bases sitting between them. The CDR3 is made up of 13 amino acids. Written as DNA, the CDR3 is TGTGCCAGCAGTTCGGGGGGCCCATCGGAGCAGTACTTC. Encoded protein: CASSSGGPSEQYF.

The chain recombines TRBV27 with TRBJ1-2, with 7 bases that match TRBD1. Losses at the gene ends were 1 base for V and 8 bases for J; bases not matched to a gene: 10. CDR3 length: 15 amino acids. The germline gives CDR1 MNHEY, CDR2 SMNVEV (reference sequence). For the CDR3, the DNA is TGTGCCAGCAGTTTATTGCCCGCAGGGGGTGCGGGCTACACCTTC. It is translated as CASSLLPAGGAGYTF.

This clone was recorded once. V is TRBV27 and J is TRBJ2-7; 8 bases align to TRBD1. This CDR3 comprises 13 residues. The V segment lost 6 bases and the J segment 3 bases; nucleotides outside the gene matches: 4. CDR1 and CDR2 from the germline V gene are MNHEY and SMNVEV (reference sequence). The CDR3 sequence is CASRRTGSYEQYF. Here the CDR3 DNA reads TGTGCCAGCAGGAGGACAGGGAGCTACGAGCAGTACTTC.

This clone was counted a single time. The chain is built from TRBV6-6 and TRBJ2-5; 8 bases are shared with TRBD1. J lost 2 bases, V lost 7 bases, and 6 bases had no gene match. The germline CDR1 and CDR2 sequences are MNHNY and SVGAGI (reference sequence). The CDR3 contains 14 residues. Here the CDR3 reads CASTLTGAQETQYF. The CDR3 DNA reads as TGTGCCAGCACTTTGACAGGGGCACAAGAGACCCAGTACTTC.

The rearrangement links TRBV7-8 to TRBJ2-3, with 10 bases identical to TRBD2. The CDR3 is made up of 15 amino acids. With V trimmed by 3 bases and J by 5 bases, 5 bases remained unmatched. Looked up from germline, CDR1 is SGHVS and CDR2 is FQNEAQ. This CDR3 is CASSFGWTSGDTQYF. Here the CDR3 DNA reads TGTGCCAGCAGCTTCGGTTGGACTAGCGGAGATACGCAGTATTTT.

The V call is TRBV18, the J call TRBJ1-5; D remains unclear. Germline-derived CDR1 and CDR2 are KGHSH and LQKENI. V lost 3 bases and J lost 5, with 11 bases in between. This CDR3 contains 14 residues. CDR3 sequence (DNA): TGTGCCAGCTCACCCGGTATAGGAGATCAGCCCCAGCATTTT. As protein: CASSPGIGDQPQHF.

The chain couples TRBV25-1 to TRBJ2-5; TRBD1 aligns across 7 bases. The CDR3 contains 15 residues. With 3 bases clipped from V and 7 bases from J, the junction kept 11 bases outside the gene matches. Germline V CDR1 and CDR2: MGHDK, SYGVNS. In DNA form, the CDR3 reads TGTGCCAGCAGTGAGGGGAACTTAAAGGGGGCGACCCAGTACTTC. Translated: CASSEGNLKGATQYF.

This chain links TRBV29-1 with TRBJ2-7, with 12 bases aligning to TRBD2. V trimming: 0 bases; J trimming: 4 bases; junction bases outside the gene matches: 10. CDR3 length equals 17 residues. Germline V gives CDR1 SQVTM, CDR2 ANQGSEA. The DNA for the CDR3 is TGCAGCGTTGAAGATCGTCGGACTAGCGGGATAGGGTACGAGCAGTACTTC. Its protein product is CSVEDRRTSGIGYEQYF.

The chain has TRBV7-9 and TRBJ1-2; TRBD1 agrees at 7 bases. This CDR3 has 16 amino acids. The J segment lost 1 base and the V segment lost 5 bases, leaving 10 bases of the junction unmatched. Germline CDR1 reads SEHNR; CDR2 reads FQNEAQ (reference sequence). In DNA, the CDR3 is TGTGCCAGCAGCGTAGGGCTACAGGGGAATAACTATGGCTACACCTTC. It specifies CASSVGLQGNNYGYTF.

This rearrangement joins TRBV7-2 to TRBJ2-5; D unclear. Trimming pared 1 base from V and 4 bases from J, leaving 7 bases between. Germline V gene data show CDR1 as SGHTA and CDR2 as FQGNSA. The length of the CDR3 is 13 residues. The CDR3 loop reads CASSLGAIETQYF. CDR3 nucleotide sequence: TGTGCCAGCAGCTTAGGGGCCATAGAGACCCAGTACTTC.

The rearrangement links TRBV10-3 to TRBJ2-5, with 7 nucleotides matching TRBD1. V trimming: 6 bases; J trimming: 4 bases; junction bases outside the gene matches: 17. The CDR3 sequence is 17 residues long. Germline V gene sequence: CDR1 ENHRY, CDR2 SYGVKD. CDR3 region: CAIRGSGDSVTPETQYF. The CDR3 nucleotides are TGTGCCATCAGAGGCAGTGGGGACAGTGTTACCCCAGAGACCCAGTACTTC.

The chain joins TRBV9 to TRBJ1-2, with TRBD1 identical over 8 bases. The V segment lost 3 bases and the J segment 4 bases; nucleotides outside the gene matches: 5. Germline V CDR1 and CDR2: SGDLS, YYNGEE. The CDR3 is 14 amino acids. CDR3 protein: CASSGGQVAYGYTF. The CDR3 region has the DNA TGTGCCAGCAGCGGGGGACAGGTAGCCTATGGCTACACCTTC.

The chain combines TRBV7-8 with TRBJ2-7; 8 bases align to TRBD1. With V trimmed by 1 base and J by 2 bases, 4 bases remained unmatched. Germline V CDR1 and CDR2: SGHVS, FQNEAQ. The CDR3 spans 15 residues. CDR3 in DNA: TGTGCCAGCAGCTTAGACAGGGGGGCCGCCTACGAGCAGTACTTC. Encoded protein: CASSLDRGAAYEQYF.